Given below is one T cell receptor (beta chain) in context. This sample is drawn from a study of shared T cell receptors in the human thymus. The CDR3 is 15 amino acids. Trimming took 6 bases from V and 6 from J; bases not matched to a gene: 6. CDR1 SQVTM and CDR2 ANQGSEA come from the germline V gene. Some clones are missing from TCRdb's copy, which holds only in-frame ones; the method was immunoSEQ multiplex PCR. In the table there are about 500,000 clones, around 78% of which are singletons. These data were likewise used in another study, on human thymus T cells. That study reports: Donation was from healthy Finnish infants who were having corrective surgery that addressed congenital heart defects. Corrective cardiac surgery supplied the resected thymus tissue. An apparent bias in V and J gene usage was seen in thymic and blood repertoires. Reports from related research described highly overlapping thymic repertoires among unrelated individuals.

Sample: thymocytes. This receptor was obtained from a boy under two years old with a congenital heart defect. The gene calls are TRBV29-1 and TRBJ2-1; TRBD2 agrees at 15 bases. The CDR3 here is CSVLGLAGGPNEQFF. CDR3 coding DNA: TGCAGCGTCCTAGGACTAGCGGGAGGGCCCAATGAGCAGTTCTTC.